This T cell receptor delta chain was identified in a study of gamma-delta T cells after stem cell transplantation. The CDR3 has 19 amino acids. Losses at the gene ends were 0 bases for V and 0 bases for J; bases not matched to a gene: 15. Germline V gene lookup returns CDR1 GEAIGNYY and CDR2 EKD. TCRdb re-called the RT-PCR reads via CATT. The sample shows about 2,500 delta-chain clones, approximately 7.6% of them seen only once. The clonotype comes from a human donor. It is not recorded whose cells these are; they may come from a transplant donor. The chain links TRDV2 to TRDJ1; 7 nucleotides agree with TRDD3. Sample: gamma-delta T cells. The CDR3 DNA reads TGTGCCTGTGACACCGTCAGGTTGAGGGATACCCCGTACACCGATAAACTCATCTTT. This sequence encodes CACDTVRLRDTPYTDKLIF.